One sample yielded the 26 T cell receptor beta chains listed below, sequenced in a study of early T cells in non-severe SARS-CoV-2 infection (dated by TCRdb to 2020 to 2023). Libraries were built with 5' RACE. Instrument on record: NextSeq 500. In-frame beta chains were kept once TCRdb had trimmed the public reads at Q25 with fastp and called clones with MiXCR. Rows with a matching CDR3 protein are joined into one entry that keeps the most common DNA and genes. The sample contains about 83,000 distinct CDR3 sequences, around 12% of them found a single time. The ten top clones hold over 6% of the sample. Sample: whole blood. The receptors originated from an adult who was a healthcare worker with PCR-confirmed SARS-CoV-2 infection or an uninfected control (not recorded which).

CDR3 coding DNA: TGTGCCAGCAGCTTAGGAGGGGCCCGAGGGGGCGAGCAGTACTTC. Translating gives CASSLGGARGGEQYF. This chain links TRBV7-2 with TRBJ2-7; tentatively, D is TRBD1 (6 bases). The germline V gene encodes CDR1 SGHTA and CDR2 FQGNSA. The CDR3 consists of 15 residues. V was cut by 1 base and J by 6 bases, with 16 bases left in between.

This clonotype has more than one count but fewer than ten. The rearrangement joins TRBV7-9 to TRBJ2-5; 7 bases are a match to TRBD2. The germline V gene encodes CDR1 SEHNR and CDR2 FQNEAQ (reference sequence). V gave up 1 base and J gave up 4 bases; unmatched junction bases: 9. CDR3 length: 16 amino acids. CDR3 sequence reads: CASSLGSGLVGETQYF. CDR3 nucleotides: TGTGCCAGCAGCTTAGGGAGCGGACTAGTCGGAGAGACCCAGTACTTC.

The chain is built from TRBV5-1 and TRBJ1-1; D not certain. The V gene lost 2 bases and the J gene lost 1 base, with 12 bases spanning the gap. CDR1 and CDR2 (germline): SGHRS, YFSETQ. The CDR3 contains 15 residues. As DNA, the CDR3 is TGCGCCAGCAGCTTATCATGGGCGCGGAACACTGAAGCTTTCTTT. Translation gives CASSLSWARNTEAFF.

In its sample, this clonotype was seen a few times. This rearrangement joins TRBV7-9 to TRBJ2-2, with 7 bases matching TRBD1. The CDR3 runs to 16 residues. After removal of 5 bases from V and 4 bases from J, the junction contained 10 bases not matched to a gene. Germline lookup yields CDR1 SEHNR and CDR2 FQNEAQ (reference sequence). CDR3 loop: CASSPQGQRGTGELFF. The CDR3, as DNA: TGTGCCAGCAGCCCACAGGGGCAGCGTGGCACCGGGGAGCTGTTTTTT.

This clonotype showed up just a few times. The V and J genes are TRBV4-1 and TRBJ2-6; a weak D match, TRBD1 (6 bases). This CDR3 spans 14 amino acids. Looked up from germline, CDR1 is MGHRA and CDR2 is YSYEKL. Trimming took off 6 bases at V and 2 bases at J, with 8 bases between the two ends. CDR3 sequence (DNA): TGCGCCAGCAGACAGGGTACTGGGGCCAACGTCCTGACTTTC. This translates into CASRQGTGANVLTF.

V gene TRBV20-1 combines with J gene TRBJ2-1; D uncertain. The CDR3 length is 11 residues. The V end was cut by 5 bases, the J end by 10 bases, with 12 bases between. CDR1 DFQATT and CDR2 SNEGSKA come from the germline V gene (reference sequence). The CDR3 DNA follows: TGCAGTGCTCGTGGTGGTCGAGAGCAGTTCTTC. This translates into CSARGGREQFF.

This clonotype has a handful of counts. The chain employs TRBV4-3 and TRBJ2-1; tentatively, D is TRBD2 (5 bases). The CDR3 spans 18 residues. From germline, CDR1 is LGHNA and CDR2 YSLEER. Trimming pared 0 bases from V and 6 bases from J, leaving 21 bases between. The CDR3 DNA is TGCGCCAGCAGCCAAGAGGATCGAGCAGCGGATGTGGGCAATGAGCAGTTCTTC. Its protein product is CASSQEDRAADVGNEQFF.

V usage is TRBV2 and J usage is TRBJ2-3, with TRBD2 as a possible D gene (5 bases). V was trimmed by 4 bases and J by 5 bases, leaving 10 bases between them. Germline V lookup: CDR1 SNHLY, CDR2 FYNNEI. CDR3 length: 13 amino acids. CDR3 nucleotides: TGTGCCAGCAGTGTTGTGAGGGAAGATACGCAGTATTTT. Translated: CASSVVREDTQYF. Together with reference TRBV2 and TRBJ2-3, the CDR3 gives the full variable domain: EPEVTQTPSHQVTQMGQEVILRCVPISNHLYFYWYRQILGQKVEFLVSFYNNEISEKSEIFDDQFSVERPDGSNFTLKIRSTKLEDSAMYFCASSVVREDTQYFGPGTRLTVL.

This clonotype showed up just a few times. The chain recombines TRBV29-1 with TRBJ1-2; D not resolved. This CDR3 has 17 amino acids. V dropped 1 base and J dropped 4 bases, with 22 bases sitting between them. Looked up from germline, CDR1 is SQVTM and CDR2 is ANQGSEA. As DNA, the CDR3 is TGCAGCGTTGAAGGCGTCTCGAGGCAGGCAATGGGCTATGGCTACACCTTC. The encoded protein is CSVEGVSRQAMGYGYTF.

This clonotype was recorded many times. The CDR3 DNA follows: TGTGCCGCCTTGGGCCCCGGAACCGGGGAGCTGTTTTTT. Translated: CAALGPGTGELFF. This chain links TRBV7-9 with TRBJ2-2; D unclear. Trimming took off 11 bases at V and 5 bases at J, with 15 bases between the two ends. Germline V gives CDR1 SEHNR, CDR2 FQNEAQ (reference sequence). There are 13 residues in the CDR3.

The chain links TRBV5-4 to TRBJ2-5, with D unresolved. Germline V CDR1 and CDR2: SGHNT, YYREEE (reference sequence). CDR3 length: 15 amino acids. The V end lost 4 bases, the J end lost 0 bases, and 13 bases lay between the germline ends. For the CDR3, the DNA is TGTGCCAGCAGCCCGGAACGGTGGAACCAAGAGACCCAGTACTTC. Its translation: CASSPERWNQETQYF.

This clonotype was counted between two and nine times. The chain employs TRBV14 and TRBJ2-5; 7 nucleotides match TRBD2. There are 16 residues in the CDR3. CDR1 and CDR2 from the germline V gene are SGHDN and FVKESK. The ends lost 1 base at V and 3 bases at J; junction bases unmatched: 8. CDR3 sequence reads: CASSQGASSGEETQYF. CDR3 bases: TGTGCCAGCAGCCAAGGAGCGTCTAGCGGCGAAGAGACCCAGTACTTC.

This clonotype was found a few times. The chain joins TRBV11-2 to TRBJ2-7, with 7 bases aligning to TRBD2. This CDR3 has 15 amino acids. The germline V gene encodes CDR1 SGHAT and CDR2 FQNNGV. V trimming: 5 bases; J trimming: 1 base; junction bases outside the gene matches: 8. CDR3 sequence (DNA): TGTGCCAGCAGCATCACCCCAGCGGGATCCTACGAGCAGTACTTC. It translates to CASSITPAGSYEQYF.

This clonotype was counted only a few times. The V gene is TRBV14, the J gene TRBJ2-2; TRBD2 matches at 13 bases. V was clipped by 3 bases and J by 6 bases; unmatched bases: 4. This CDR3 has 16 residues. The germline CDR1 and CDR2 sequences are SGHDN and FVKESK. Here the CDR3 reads CASSHRGTSGAGELFF. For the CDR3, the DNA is TGTGCCAGCAGCCATCGTGGGACTAGCGGGGCCGGGGAGCTGTTTTTT.

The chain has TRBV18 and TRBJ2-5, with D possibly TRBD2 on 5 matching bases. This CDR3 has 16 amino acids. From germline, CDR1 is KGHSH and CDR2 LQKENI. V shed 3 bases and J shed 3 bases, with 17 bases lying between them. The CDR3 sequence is CASSPSEGWVKETQYF. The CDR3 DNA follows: TGTGCCAGCTCACCTTCTGAGGGTTGGGTCAAAGAGACCCAGTACTTC.

The CDR3 loop is CSASSGMKGDTQYF. DNA of the CDR3: TGCAGTGCTAGTTCCGGGATGAAGGGGGATACGCAGTATTTT. V and J are TRBV20-1 and TRBJ2-3; D assignment may be TRBD1 or TRBD2 (5 bases each). The V and J ends lost 3 bases and 6 bases respectively, with 16 bases between them. CDR1 DFQATT and CDR2 SNEGSKA come from the germline V gene (reference sequence). The CDR3 length is 14 residues.

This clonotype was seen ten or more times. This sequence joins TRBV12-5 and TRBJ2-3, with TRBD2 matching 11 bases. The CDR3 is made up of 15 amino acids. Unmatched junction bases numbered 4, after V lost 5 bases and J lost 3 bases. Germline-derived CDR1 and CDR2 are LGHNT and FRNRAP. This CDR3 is CASGQPSGRTDTQYF. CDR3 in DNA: TGTGCTAGTGGTCAACCTAGCGGGAGGACAGATACGCAGTATTTT.

The CDR3 spells CASSSLAGEETQYF. Written as DNA, the CDR3 is TGTGCCAGCAGTTCCCTAGCGGGAGAAGAGACCCAGTACTTC. The chain employs TRBV27 and TRBJ2-5; TRBD2 matches at 10 bases. The CDR3 spans 14 residues. Germline V gene lookup returns CDR1 MNHEY and CDR2 SMNVEV (reference sequence). V dropped 4 bases and J dropped 3; count of bases not matched to a gene: 2.

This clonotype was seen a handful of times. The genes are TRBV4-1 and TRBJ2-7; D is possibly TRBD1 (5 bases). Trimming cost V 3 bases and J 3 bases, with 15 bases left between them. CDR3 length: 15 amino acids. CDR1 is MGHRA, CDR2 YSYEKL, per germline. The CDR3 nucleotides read TGCGCCAGCAGCCACTTGGCGGCAGGGCTCTACGAGCAGTACTTC. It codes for CASSHLAAGLYEQYF.

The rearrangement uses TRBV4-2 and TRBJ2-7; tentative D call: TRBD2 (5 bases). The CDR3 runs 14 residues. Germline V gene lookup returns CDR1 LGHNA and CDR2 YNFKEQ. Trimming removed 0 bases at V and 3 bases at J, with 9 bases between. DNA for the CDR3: TGTGCCAGCAGCCAAGAGGCTAGCTACTACGAGCAGTACTTC. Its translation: CASSQEASYYEQYF.

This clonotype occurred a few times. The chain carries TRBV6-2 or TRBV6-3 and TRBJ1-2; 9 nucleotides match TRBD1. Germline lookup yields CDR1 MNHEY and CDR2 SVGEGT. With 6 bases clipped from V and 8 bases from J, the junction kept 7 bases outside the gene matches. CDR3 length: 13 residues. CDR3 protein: CASREQGAAGYTF. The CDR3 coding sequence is TGTGCCAGCAGAGAACAGGGGGCGGCCGGCTACACCTTC.

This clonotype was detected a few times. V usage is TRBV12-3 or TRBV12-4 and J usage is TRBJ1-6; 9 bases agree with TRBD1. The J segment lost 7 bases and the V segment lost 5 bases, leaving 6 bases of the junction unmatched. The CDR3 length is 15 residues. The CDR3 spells CASSPPGTGNSPLHF. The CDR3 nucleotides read TGTGCCAGCAGTCCTCCCGGGACAGGGAATTCACCCCTCCACTTT.

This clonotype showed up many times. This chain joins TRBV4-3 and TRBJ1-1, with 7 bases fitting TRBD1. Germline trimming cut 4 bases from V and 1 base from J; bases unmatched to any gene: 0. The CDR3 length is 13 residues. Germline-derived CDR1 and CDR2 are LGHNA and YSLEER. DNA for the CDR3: TGCGCCAGCAGCCGGGACAGGAACACTGAAGCTTTCTTT. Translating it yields CASSRDRNTEAFF.

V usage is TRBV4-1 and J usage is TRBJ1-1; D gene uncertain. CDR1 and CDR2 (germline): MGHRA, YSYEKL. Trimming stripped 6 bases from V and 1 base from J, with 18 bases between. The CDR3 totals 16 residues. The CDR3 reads CASSAEAHLRNTEAFF. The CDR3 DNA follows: TGCGCCAGCAGTGCAGAGGCCCACCTACGGAACACTGAAGCTTTCTTT.

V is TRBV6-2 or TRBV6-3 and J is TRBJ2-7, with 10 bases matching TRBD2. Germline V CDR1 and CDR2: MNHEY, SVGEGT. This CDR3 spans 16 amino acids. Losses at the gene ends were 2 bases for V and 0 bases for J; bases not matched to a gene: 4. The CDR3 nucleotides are TGTGCCAGCAGTTACCCCCTAGCGGGAGCCTCCTACGAGCAGTACTTC. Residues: CASSYPLAGASYEQYF.

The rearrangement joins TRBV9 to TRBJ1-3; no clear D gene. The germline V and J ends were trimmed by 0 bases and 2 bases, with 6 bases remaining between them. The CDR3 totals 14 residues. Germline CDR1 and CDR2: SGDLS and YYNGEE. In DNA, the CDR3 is TGTGCCAGCAGCGTAGTCACCCCTGGAAACACCATATATTTT. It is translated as CASSVVTPGNTIYF.